One and the same sample provided the 27 T cell receptor beta chains below, sequenced in a study of blood T cell repertoires in COVID-19. Profiling relied on immunoSEQ multiplex PCR, and the TCRdb table lists in-frame clones only, not all of them. The repertoire includes 53,000 or so clones, roughly 85% of them detected once, and around 2.7% sits in the top ten. Sample: peripheral blood. The receptors derive from a man aged 80 or over with acute or convalescent COVID-19.

The chain combines TRBV5-1 with TRBJ1-5; 9 nucleotides match TRBD1. Germline-derived CDR1 and CDR2 are SGHRS and YFSETQ. The CDR3 loop spans 15 amino acids. The junction had 5 bases not matched to a gene; V was cut back by 4 bases and J by 3 bases. Written as DNA, the CDR3 is TGCGCCAGCAGCCCCGGGACAGGGATCAATCAGCCCCAGCATTTT. It specifies CASSPGTGINQPQHF.

This sequence joins TRBV7-6 and TRBJ2-7; 8 bases are shared with TRBD1. The V gene end was trimmed by 3 bases and the J gene end by 6 bases; junction bases not matched to a gene: 13. CDR3 length: 16 residues. Germline V gives CDR1 SGHVS, CDR2 FNYEAQ. The CDR3, as DNA: TGTGCCAGCAGCTTCTCGACAGGGGCCCAAGCCAGCGAGCAGTACTTC. Protein: CASSFSTGAQASEQYF. Full variable domain (rest looked up from reference TRBV7-6 and TRBJ2-7): GAGVSQSPRYKVTKRGQDVALRCDPISGHVSLYWYRQALGQGPEFLTYFNYEAQQDKSGLPNDRFSAERPEGSISTLTIQRTEQRDSAMYRCASSFSTGAQASEQYFGPGTRLTVT.

The V call is TRBV2, the J call TRBJ1-2; TRBD1 matches 7 bases. J lost 4 bases, V lost 6 bases, and 8 bases had no gene match. Germline V gene lookup returns CDR1 SNHLY and CDR2 FYNNEI. The CDR3 has 14 residues. The CDR3 loop is CASRDGQAIYGYTF. In DNA, the CDR3 is TGTGCCAGCAGGGATGGACAGGCGATCTATGGCTACACCTTC.

The chain has TRBV6-5 and TRBJ1-6, with D maybe TRBD1 (6 bases). This CDR3 is 14 amino acids long. Germline assignment: CDR1 MNHEY and CDR2 SVGAGI. The germline V and J ends were trimmed by 5 bases and 9 bases, with 14 bases remaining between them. The CDR3 sequence: CASSLQGLTSPLHF. CDR3 DNA: TGTGCCAGCAGTCTACAGGGATTGACTTCACCCCTCCACTTT.

The chain joins TRBV27 to TRBJ2-6; 12 nucleotides align to TRBD1. This CDR3 has 18 amino acids. Losses at the gene ends were 6 bases for V and 4 bases for J; bases not matched to a gene: 10. Germline CDR1 reads MNHEY; CDR2 reads SMNVEV (reference sequence). The CDR3 loop reads CASRTPGQGAGGANVLTF. The DNA for the CDR3 is TGTGCCAGCAGAACTCCGGGACAGGGGGCAGGCGGGGCCAACGTCCTGACTTTC.

This clone was recorded only once. The chain uses TRBV6-4 and TRBJ1-2, with D unresolved. CDR3 size: 13 residues. Per germline, CDR1 MRHNA and CDR2 SNTAGT. The ends were cut back, 5 bases at V and 3 bases at J, with 10 bases in the middle. DNA of the CDR3: TGTGCCAGCAGTACGGGAGTGCACTATGGCTACACCTTC. Amino acids: CASSTGVHYGYTF.

The CDR3 loop reads CASSRTSGGTYNEQFF. The CDR3 DNA reads as TGTGCCAGCAGCCGGACTAGCGGGGGGACTTACAATGAGCAGTTCTTC. This chain links TRBV7-2 with TRBJ2-1; 14 bases fit TRBD2. V shed 5 bases, J shed 4 bases, and the junction held 4 bases outside the gene matches. Germline CDR1 SGHTA, CDR2 FQGNSA. The CDR3 runs 16 residues. Combining the CDR3 with reference TRBV7-2 and TRBJ2-1 gives the whole variable domain GAGVSQSPSNKVTEKGKDVELRCDPISGHTALYWYRQSLGQGLEFLIYFQGNSAPDKSGLPSDRFSAERTGGSVSTLTIQRTQQEDSAVYLCASSRTSGGTYNEQFFGPGTRLTVL.

The rearrangement joins TRBV5-1 to TRBJ1-5; the D gene is possibly TRBD1 (6 bases). CDR1 and CDR2 from the germline V gene are SGHRS and YFSETQ. The CDR3 spans 15 residues. Trimming removed 2 bases from V and 4 bases from J, with 13 bases in between. The CDR3 loop reads CASSFSTGTNQPQHF. The CDR3 region has the DNA TGCGCCAGCAGCTTCTCTACAGGGACAAATCAGCCCCAGCATTTT.

This chain joins TRBV10-3 and TRBJ1-2; 10 bases are a match to TRBD1. Unmatched junction bases numbered 6, after V lost 10 bases and J lost 7 bases. The germline CDR1 and CDR2 sequences are ENHRY and SYGVKD. The CDR3 is 12 residues long. The CDR3 bases are TGTGCCACGGGACAGGGGTTGGTTGGCTACACCTTC. Translating gives CATGQGLVGYTF.

This clone has a handful of counts. The V and J genes are TRBV2 and TRBJ1-6; D perhaps matches TRBD1 (6 bases). The CDR3 consists of 17 residues. Germline V CDR1 and CDR2: SNHLY, FYNNEI. Trimming cost V 5 bases and J 0 bases, with 14 bases left between them. The CDR3 is CASSLKDRSSYNSPLHF. The CDR3 DNA reads TGTGCCAGCAGTCTTAAGGACAGAAGCTCCTATAATTCACCCCTCCACTTT.

The chain is built from TRBV5-5 and TRBJ1-2; 9 bases fit TRBD1. V shed 0 bases, J shed 4 bases, and the junction held 7 bases outside the gene matches. There are 16 residues in the CDR3. Germline V lookup: CDR1 SGHKS, CDR2 YYEKEE (reference sequence). For the CDR3, the DNA is TGTGCCAGCAGCTTGGCGGGACAGGGACGGGTCTATGGCTACACCTTC. Residues: CASSLAGQGRVYGYTF. Drawing the rest from reference TRBV5-5 and TRBJ1-2, the complete variable domain is DAGVTQSPTHLIKTRGQQVTLRCSPISGHKSVSWYQQVLGQGPQFIFQYYEKEERGRGNFPDRFSARQFPNYSSELNVNALLLGDSALYLCASSLAGQGRVYGYTFGSGTRLTVV.

This clone was detected many times. This chain links TRBV6-2 or TRBV6-3 with TRBJ2-7; 7 nucleotides align to TRBD2. The germline CDR1 and CDR2 sequences are MNHEY and SVGEGT. The CDR3 length is 17 residues. V lost 0 bases, J lost 3 bases, and 11 bases stayed unmatched. CDR3 protein: CASSYSSSTSALYEQYF. The CDR3 bases are TGTGCCAGCAGTTACTCGAGTAGTACTAGCGCCCTCTACGAGCAGTACTTC.

The CDR3 bases are TGTGCCAGCAGCCCGGGACATAGAAATATCTATGGCTACACCTTC. It yields the protein CASSPGHRNIYGYTF. The V call is TRBV9, the J call TRBJ1-2; TRBD1 is a possible D gene (6 bases). Trimming cost V 4 bases and J 4 bases, with 17 bases left between them. The CDR3 consists of 15 residues. CDR1 is SGDLS, CDR2 YYNGEE, per germline.

The rearrangement links TRBV7-6 to TRBJ1-1; 7 bases map to TRBD1. V gave up 5 bases and J gave up 0 bases; unmatched junction bases: 12. There are 17 residues in the CDR3. CDR1 is SGHVS and CDR2 is FNYEAQ in the germline V gene. The CDR3 nucleotides are TGTGCCAGCAGCCTCACAGGGGAGCCGCGTATGAACACTGAAGCTTTCTTT. It specifies CASSLTGEPRMNTEAFF.

The V gene is TRBV6-2 or TRBV6-3, the J gene TRBJ1-1, with D perhaps matching TRBD1 (5 bases). Trimming cost V 6 bases and J 5 bases, with 10 bases left between them. From germline, CDR1 is MNHEY and CDR2 SVGEGT. This CDR3 is built from 12 residues. CDR3 sequence (DNA): TGTGCCAGCAGACCTCGGGGGACTGAAGCTTTCTTT. Translation gives CASRPRGTEAFF.

This chain uses TRBV6-2 or TRBV6-3 with TRBJ2-3, with TRBD2 identical over 8 bases. This CDR3 comprises 19 residues. The trim removed 0 bases at V and 3 bases at J, leaving 14 bases unmatched. Germline CDR1 and CDR2: MNHEY and SVGEGT. Here the CDR3 DNA reads TGTGCCAGCAGTTACTCGATGGGAACCGGGGGGGCCAGGACAGATACGCAGTATTTT. This codes for CASSYSMGTGGARTDTQYF.

This clone was counted a few times. This sequence joins TRBV5-6 and TRBJ1-6; possible D gene TRBD1, 6 bases. The ends were cut back, 4 bases at V and 7 bases at J, with 12 bases in the middle. Per germline, CDR1 SGHDT and CDR2 YYEEEE. This CDR3 contains 14 residues. In DNA, the CDR3 is TGTGCCAGCAGCCCGGGACAAGCCAATTCACCCCTCCACTTT. Translating it yields CASSPGQANSPLHF.

This clone appeared once. The chain uses TRBV5-1 and TRBJ2-5; 8 bases map to TRBD1. This CDR3 region has 15 residues. V dropped 6 bases and J dropped 0; count of bases not matched to a gene: 7. The V gene's germline CDR1 is SGHRS and CDR2 YFSETQ. In DNA form, the CDR3 reads TGCGCCAGCACCCGCGCAGGGGGCTACCAAGAGACCCAGTACTTC. Translated, it gives CASTRAGGYQETQYF. The variable domain in full, with the rest retrieved from reference TRBV5-1 and TRBJ2-5, is KAGVTQTPRYLIKTRGQQVTLSCSPISGHRSVSWYQQTPGQGLQFLFEYFSETQRNKGNFPGRFSGRQFSNSRSEMNVSTLELGDSALYLCASTRAGGYQETQYFGPGTRLLVL.

The CDR3 DNA sequence: TGTGCCAGCAGTTACACTTGGGGGGGGACTGAAGCTTTCTTT. Protein sequence: CASSYTWGGTEAFF. The chain recombines TRBV27 with TRBJ1-1; D is possibly TRBD1 (5 bases). V was clipped by 4 bases and J by 5 bases, with 14 bases between them. The CDR3 runs to 14 residues. Germline CDR1 is MNHEY and CDR2 is SMNVEV (reference sequence).

By its share, this clone is large. The V and J genes are TRBV7-3 and TRBJ2-5; 8 bases line up with TRBD1. Germline CDR1 reads SGHTA; CDR2 reads FQGTGA. The CDR3 has 13 amino acids. Trimming cost V 6 bases and J 4 bases; bases outside gene matches: 4. The CDR3 loop reads CASSPGQGETQYF. The CDR3 DNA follows: TGTGCCAGCAGTCCTGGACAGGGAGAGACCCAGTACTTC.

This clone was found once. J is TRBJ2-7 and V is TRBV7-8; TRBD1 matches at 8 bases. The CDR3 contains 16 residues. CDR1 and CDR2 (germline): SGHVS, FQNEAQ. V was clipped by 5 bases and J by 0 bases; unmatched bases: 9. The CDR3 DNA is TGTGCCAGCAGCCGGACAGGGCAGACTCTCTCCTACGAGCAGTACTTC. This codes for CASSRTGQTLSYEQYF.

This rearrangement joins TRBV9 to TRBJ2-1; 9 bases fit TRBD2. V gave up 7 bases and J gave up 9 bases; unmatched junction bases: 17. Per germline, CDR1 SGDLS and CDR2 YYNGEE. This CDR3 has 16 amino acids. The CDR3 is CASQSAAGGLDSEQFF. CDR3 DNA: TGTGCCAGCCAATCTGCCGCGGGGGGGTTGGACAGTGAGCAGTTCTTC. Full variable domain (missing parts from reference TRBV9 and TRBJ2-1): DSGVTQTPKHLITATGQRVTLRCSPRSGDLSVYWYQQSLDQGLQFLIQYYNGEERAKGNILERFSAQQFPDLHSELNLSSLELGDSALYFCASQSAAGGLDSEQFFGPGTRLTVL.

The J gene is TRBJ1-1, the V gene TRBV29-1; D is perhaps TRBD1 (5 bases). Deletions cut 3 bases from V and 4 bases from J, with 12 bases between. Germline values: CDR1 SQVTM, CDR2 ANQGSEA. The CDR3 consists of 13 residues. The CDR3 protein is CSVESGLGTEAFF. CDR3 coding DNA: TGCAGCGTTGAGTCAGGGTTGGGCACTGAAGCTTTCTTT.

The rearrangement uses TRBV19 and TRBJ2-5, with D unclear. The germline V gene encodes CDR1 LNHDA and CDR2 SQIVND (reference sequence). This CDR3 has 13 amino acids. V lost 5 bases, J lost 0 bases, and 7 bases lay in between. The CDR3 sequence is CASSQKYQETQYF. In DNA, the CDR3 is TGTGCCAGTAGTCAGAAGTACCAAGAGACCCAGTACTTC.

This CDR3 is CASSEPGTGVRDIQYF. CDR3 sequence (DNA): TGCGCCAGCAGCGAACCCGGGACAGGGGTCAGAGACATTCAGTACTTC. The chain recombines TRBV5-1 with TRBJ2-4, with 10 positions matching TRBD1. The CDR3 runs 16 residues. Trimming removed 4 bases from V and 8 bases from J; junction bases left unmatched: 12. Germline assignment: CDR1 SGHRS and CDR2 YFSETQ.

The chain has TRBV7-2 and TRBJ1-5, with 7 bases that match TRBD1. The V segment lost 5 bases and the J segment 5 bases; nucleotides outside the gene matches: 9. CDR1 SGHTA and CDR2 FQGNSA come from the germline V gene. The CDR3 totals 15 residues. The CDR3 reads CASSLQGGGDQPQHF. The CDR3 nucleotides are TGTGCCAGCAGCCTTCAGGGGGGTGGAGATCAGCCCCAGCATTTT. Drawing the rest from reference TRBV7-2 and TRBJ1-5, the complete variable domain is GAGVSQSPSNKVTEKGKDVELRCDPISGHTALYWYRQSLGQGLEFLIYFQGNSAPDKSGLPSDRFSAERTGGSVSTLTIQRTQQEDSAVYLCASSLQGGGDQPQHFGDGTRLSIL.

This chain uses TRBV6-2 or TRBV6-3 with TRBJ2-5; D remains unclear. Trimming left V 0 bases short and J 5 bases short, with 13 bases between. The CDR3 sequence is 15 residues long. Germline-derived CDR1 and CDR2 are MNHEY and SVGEGT. The CDR3 reads CASSYSSLGTETQYF. DNA for the CDR3: TGTGCCAGCAGTTACTCATCCCTAGGTACGGAGACCCAGTACTTC.